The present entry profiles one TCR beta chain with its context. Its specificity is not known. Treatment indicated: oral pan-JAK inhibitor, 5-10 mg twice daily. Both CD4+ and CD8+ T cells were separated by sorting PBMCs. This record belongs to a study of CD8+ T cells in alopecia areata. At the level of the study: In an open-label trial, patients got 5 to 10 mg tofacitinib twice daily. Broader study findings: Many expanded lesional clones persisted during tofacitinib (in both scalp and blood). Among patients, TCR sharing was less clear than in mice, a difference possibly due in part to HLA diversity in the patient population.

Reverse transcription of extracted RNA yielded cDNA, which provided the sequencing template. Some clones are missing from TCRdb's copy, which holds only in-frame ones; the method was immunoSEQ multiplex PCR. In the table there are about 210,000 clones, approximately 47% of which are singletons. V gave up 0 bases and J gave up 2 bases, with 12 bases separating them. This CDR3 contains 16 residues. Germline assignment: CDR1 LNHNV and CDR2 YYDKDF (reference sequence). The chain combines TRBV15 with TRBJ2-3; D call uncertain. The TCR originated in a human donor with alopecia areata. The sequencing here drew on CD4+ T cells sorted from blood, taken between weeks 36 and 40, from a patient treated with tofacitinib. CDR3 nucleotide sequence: TGTGCCACCAGCAGAGATGTAGACACTTACACAGATACGCAGTATTTT. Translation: CATSRDVDTYTDTQYF.